A single sample gave rise to the 10 T cell receptor beta chains below, sequenced in a study of blood T cell repertoires in COVID-19. Clones were read by immunoSEQ multiplex PCR, and TCRdb kept only the in-frame ones, dropping some. The table includes 90,000 to 150,000 clones, around 77% detected once. The sequenced sample was peripheral blood. Every receptor here comes from a human donor in a cohort sampled during active COVID-19.

The rearrangement links TRBV29-1 to TRBJ1-2, with 7 bases that match TRBD1. Germline lookup yields CDR1 SQVTM and CDR2 ANQGSEA. This CDR3 has 14 amino acids. Trimming took 7 bases from V and 0 from J; bases not matched to a gene: 8. CDR3 protein: CSADRDGPNYGYTF. Here the CDR3 DNA reads TGCAGCGCTGACAGGGATGGGCCTAACTATGGCTACACCTTC. Looking up the rest from reference TRBV29-1 and TRBJ1-2 gives the full variable domain: SAVISQKPSRDICQRGTSLTIQCQVDSQVTMMFWYRQQPGQSLTLIATANQGSEATYESGFVIDKFPISRPNLTFSTLTVSNMSPEDSSIYLCSADRDGPNYGYTFGSGTRLTVV.

The CDR3 DNA is TGTGCCAGCAGCGGGCGGGGCGCCCCCTACGAGCAGTACTTC. It yields the protein CASSGRGAPYEQYF. The V call is TRBV7-6, the J call TRBJ2-7; possibly TRBD2 for D (6 bases). Germline V gene lookup returns CDR1 SGHVS and CDR2 FNYEAQ. V lost 5 bases to trimming and J lost 2 bases, with 13 bases between them. This CDR3 contains 14 residues.

The chain uses TRBV6-6 and TRBJ2-1; 13 nucleotides match TRBD2. Germline V lookup: CDR1 MNHNY, CDR2 SVGAGI (reference sequence). The CDR3 covers 16 residues. V dropped 3 bases and J dropped 6; count of bases not matched to a gene: 5. CDR3 DNA: TGTGCCAGCAGTTATCCCGGACTAGCGGGAGCCAATGAGCAGTTCTTC. The encoded protein is CASSYPGLAGANEQFF.

V and J are TRBV19 and TRBJ1-3; D is perhaps TRBD1 (6 bases). The CDR3 is made up of 14 amino acids. V dropped 6 bases and J dropped 2 bases, with 11 bases sitting between them. Germline V CDR1 and CDR2: LNHDA, SQIVND (reference sequence). DNA for the CDR3: TGTGCCAGTAGACATGGGACAACTGGAAACACCATATATTTT. Translated: CASRHGTTGNTIYF.

The chain carries TRBV5-1 and TRBJ1-6; 9 bases agree with TRBD1. Germline lookup yields CDR1 SGHRS and CDR2 YFSETQ. The CDR3 sequence is 16 residues long. Trimming removed 5 bases from V and 8 bases from J; junction bases left unmatched: 11. Here the CDR3 DNA reads TGCGCCAGCAGTCTCGCCCAAACAGGGGGCGATTCACCCCTCCACTTT. It encodes CASSLAQTGGDSPLHF.

This chain links TRBV5-8 with TRBJ2-2; perhaps TRBD2 as D (6 bases). CDR1 is SGHTS, CDR2 YDEGEE, per germline. The CDR3 sequence is 15 residues long. Between the trimmed V and J ends, which lost 4 bases and 4 bases, there was a span of 14 bases. CDR3 sequence (DNA): TGTGCCAGCAGCCGCGCGGGGATCGCCACCGGGGAGCTGTTTTTT. Translated: CASSRAGIATGELFF.

The V gene is TRBV5-5, the J gene TRBJ2-7, with D possibly matching TRBD2 (5 bases). CDR1 is SGHKS and CDR2 is YYEKEE in the germline V gene (reference sequence). The CDR3 contains 15 residues. Trimming left V 4 bases short and J 0 bases short, with 14 bases between. CDR3 nucleotides: TGTGCCAGCAGCATCCGGACTGCCGGCTCCTACGAGCAGTACTTC. Protein sequence: CASSIRTAGSYEQYF.

Turning to this clone: The same CDR3 arises from other DNA sequences in this sample as well. The chain employs TRBV6-5 and TRBJ2-7; 9 bases match TRBD1. V shed 8 bases, J shed 2 bases, and the junction held 1 base outside the gene matches. The CDR3 runs 12 residues. Germline V CDR1 and CDR2: MNHEY, SVGAGI. CDR3 in amino acids: CASRDRAYEQYF. The CDR3 coding sequence is TGTGCCAGCCGGGACAGGGCCTACGAGCAGTACTTC.

The CDR3: CASSLWTSGAYEQYF. CDR3 coding DNA: TGTGCCAGCAGCCTCTGGACTAGCGGAGCCTACGAGCAGTACTTC. The chain joins TRBV14 to TRBJ2-7, with 10 bases that match TRBD2. Trimming took 4 bases from V and 2 from J; bases not matched to a gene: 5. The CDR3 is 15 amino acids. The germline gives CDR1 SGHDN, CDR2 FVKESK. Using reference TRBV14 and TRBJ2-7 for the parts outside the CDR3, the full variable domain is EAGVTQFPSHSVIEKGQTVTLRCDPISGHDNLYWYRRVMGKEIKFLLHFVKESKQDESGMPNNRFLAERTGGTYSTLKVQPAELEDSGVYFCASSLWTSGAYEQYFGPGTRLTVT.

The table lists this clone with many counts. The chain has TRBV15 and TRBJ2-7, with 9 positions matching TRBD2. Germline lookup yields CDR1 LNHNV and CDR2 YYDKDF (reference sequence). J gave up 1 base and V 7 bases, and 8 bases lay outside the gene matches. The CDR3 consists of 15 residues. Here the CDR3 reads CATKKSGRISYEQYF. DNA of the CDR3: TGTGCCACCAAAAAGAGCGGGAGGATATCCTACGAGCAGTACTTC.